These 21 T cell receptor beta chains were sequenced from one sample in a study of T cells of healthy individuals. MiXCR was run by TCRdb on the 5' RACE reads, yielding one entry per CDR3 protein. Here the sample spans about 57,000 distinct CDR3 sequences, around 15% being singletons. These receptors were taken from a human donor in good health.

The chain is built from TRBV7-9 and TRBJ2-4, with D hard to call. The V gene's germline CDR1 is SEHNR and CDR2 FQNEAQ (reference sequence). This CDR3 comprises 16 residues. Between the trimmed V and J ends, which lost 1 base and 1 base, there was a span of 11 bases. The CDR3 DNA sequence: TGTGCCAGCAGCTTAGGGGCGCGGACGGCCAAAAACATTCAGTACTTC. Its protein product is CASSLGARTAKNIQYF.

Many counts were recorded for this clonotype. CDR3: CSARDPDTGKLETQYF. The CDR3 DNA reads as TGCAGTGCTAGAGATCCTGATACAGGGAAATTGGAGACCCAGTACTTC. The rearrangement uses TRBV20-1 and TRBJ2-5; D possibly corresponds to TRBD1 (6 bases). CDR3 length equals 16 residues. Germline loops: CDR1 DFQATT, CDR2 SNEGSKA (reference sequence). Trimming left V 0 bases short and J 5 bases short, with 19 bases between.

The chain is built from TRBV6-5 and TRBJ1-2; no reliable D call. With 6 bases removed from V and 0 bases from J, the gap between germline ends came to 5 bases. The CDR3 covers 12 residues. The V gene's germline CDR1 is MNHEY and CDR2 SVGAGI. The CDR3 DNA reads TGTGCCAGCAGAAGCCCTAACTATGGCTACACCTTC. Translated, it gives CASRSPNYGYTF.

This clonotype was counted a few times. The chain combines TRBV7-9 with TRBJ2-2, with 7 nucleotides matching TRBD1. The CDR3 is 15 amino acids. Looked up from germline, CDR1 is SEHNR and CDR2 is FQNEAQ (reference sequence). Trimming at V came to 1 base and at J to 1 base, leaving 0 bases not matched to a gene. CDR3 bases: TGTGCCAGCAGCTTAGGGACAGGGAACACCGGGGAGCTGTTTTTT. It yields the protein CASSLGTGNTGELFF.

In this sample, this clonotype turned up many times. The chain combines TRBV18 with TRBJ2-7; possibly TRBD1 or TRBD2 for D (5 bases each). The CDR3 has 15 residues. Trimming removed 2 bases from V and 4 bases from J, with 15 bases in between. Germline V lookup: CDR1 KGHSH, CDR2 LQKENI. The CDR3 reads CASSPEAGRGYEQYF. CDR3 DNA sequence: TGTGCCAGCTCACCAGAGGCGGGTAGGGGATACGAGCAGTACTTC.

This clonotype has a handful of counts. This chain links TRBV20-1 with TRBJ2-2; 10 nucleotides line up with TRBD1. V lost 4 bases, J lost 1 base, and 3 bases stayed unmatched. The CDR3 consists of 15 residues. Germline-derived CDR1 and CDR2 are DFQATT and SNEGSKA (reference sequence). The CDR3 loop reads CSAIGDRGNTGELFF. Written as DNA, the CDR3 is TGCAGTGCTATCGGGGACAGGGGGAACACCGGGGAGCTGTTTTTT.

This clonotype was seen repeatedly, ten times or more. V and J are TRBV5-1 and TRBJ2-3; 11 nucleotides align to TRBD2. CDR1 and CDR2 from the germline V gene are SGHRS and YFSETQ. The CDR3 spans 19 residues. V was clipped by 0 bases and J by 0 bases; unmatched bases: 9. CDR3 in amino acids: CASSLAVTSGGPSTDTQYF. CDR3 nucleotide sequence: TGCGCCAGCAGCTTGGCGGTAACTAGCGGGGGCCCCAGCACAGATACGCAGTATTTT.

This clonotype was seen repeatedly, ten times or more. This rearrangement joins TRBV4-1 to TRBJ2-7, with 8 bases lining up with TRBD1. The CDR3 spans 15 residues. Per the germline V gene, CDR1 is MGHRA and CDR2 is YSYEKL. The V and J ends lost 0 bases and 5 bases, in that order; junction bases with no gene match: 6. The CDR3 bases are TGCGCCAGCAGCCAAGAGGGACAGGTTGTGAACGAGCAGTACTTC. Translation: CASSQEGQVVNEQYF.

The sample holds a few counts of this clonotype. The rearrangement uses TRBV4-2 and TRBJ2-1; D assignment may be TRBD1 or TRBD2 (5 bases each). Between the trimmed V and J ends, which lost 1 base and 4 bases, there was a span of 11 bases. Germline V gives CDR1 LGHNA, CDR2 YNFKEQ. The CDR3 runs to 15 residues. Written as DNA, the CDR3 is TGTGCCAGCAGCCAAGGTGGGACCCCTTACAATGAGCAGTTCTTC. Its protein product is CASSQGGTPYNEQFF.

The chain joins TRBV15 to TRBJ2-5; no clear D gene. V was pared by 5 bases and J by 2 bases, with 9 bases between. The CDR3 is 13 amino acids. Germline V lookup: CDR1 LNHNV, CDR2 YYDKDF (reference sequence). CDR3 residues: CATSERLQETQYF. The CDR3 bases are TGTGCCACCAGCGAGAGGCTACAAGAGACCCAGTACTTC.

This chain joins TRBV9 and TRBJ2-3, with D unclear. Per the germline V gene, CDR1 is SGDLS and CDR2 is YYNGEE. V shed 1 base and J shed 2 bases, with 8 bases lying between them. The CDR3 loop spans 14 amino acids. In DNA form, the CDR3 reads TGTGCCAGCAGCGTAAGGTCCGCCACAGATACGCAGTATTTT. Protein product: CASSVRSATDTQYF.

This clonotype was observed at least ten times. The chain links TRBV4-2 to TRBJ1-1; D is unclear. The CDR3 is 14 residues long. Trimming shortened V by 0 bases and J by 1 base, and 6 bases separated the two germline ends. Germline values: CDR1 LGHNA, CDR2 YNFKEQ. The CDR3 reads CASSQDYANTEAFF. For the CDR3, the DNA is TGTGCCAGCAGCCAAGATTACGCGAACACTGAAGCTTTCTTT.

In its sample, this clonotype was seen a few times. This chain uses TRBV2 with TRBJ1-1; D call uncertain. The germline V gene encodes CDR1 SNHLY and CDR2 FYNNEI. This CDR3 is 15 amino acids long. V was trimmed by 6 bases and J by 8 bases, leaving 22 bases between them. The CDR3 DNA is TGTGCCAGCAGCGAACCGGCGGGAGGCATTGGGGAAGCTTTCTTT. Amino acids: CASSEPAGGIGEAFF.

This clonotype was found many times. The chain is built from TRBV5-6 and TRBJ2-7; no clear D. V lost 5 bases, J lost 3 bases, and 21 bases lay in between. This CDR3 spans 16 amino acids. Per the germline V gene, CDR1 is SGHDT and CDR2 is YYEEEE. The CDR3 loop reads CASRQNSDMTRYEQYF. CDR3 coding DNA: TGTGCCAGCAGGCAGAATTCCGACATGACACGCTACGAGCAGTACTTC.

CDR3 amino acids: CSASRSHYTGGETQYF. Here the CDR3 DNA reads TGCAGTGCTAGTCGGTCTCACTACACAGGGGGAGAGACCCAGTACTTC. The chain uses TRBV20-1 and TRBJ2-5; 8 bases are a match to TRBD1. The germline gives CDR1 DFQATT, CDR2 SNEGSKA (reference sequence). V lost 3 bases to trimming and J lost 4 bases; unmatched junction nucleotides: 13. This CDR3 spans 16 amino acids.

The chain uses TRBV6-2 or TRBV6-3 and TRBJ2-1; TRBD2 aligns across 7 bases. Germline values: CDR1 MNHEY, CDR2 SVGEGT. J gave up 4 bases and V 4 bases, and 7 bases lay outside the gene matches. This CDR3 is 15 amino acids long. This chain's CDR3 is CASSSGLGYYNEQFF. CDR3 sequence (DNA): TGTGCCAGCAGTTCCGGACTAGGGTATTACAATGAGCAGTTCTTC.

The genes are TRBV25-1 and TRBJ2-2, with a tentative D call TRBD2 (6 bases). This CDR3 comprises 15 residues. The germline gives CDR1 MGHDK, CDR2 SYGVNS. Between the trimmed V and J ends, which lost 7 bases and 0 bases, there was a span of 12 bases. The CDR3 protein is CASIPAGPNTGELFF. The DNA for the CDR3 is TGTGCCAGCATCCCGGCGGGGCCGAACACCGGGGAGCTGTTTTTT.

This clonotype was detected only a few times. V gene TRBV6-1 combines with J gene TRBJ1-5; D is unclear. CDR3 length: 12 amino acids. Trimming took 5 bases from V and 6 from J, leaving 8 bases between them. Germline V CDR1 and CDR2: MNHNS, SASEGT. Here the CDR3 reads CASSRDGQPQHF. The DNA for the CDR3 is TGTGCCAGCAGTCGCGACGGTCAGCCCCAGCATTTT.

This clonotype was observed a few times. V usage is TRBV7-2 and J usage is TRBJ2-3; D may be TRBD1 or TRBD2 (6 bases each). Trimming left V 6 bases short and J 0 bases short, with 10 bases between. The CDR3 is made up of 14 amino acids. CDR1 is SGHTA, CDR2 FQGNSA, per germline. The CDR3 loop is CASRKGGSTDTQYF. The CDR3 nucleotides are TGTGCCAGCAGAAAGGGGGGCAGCACAGATACGCAGTATTTT.

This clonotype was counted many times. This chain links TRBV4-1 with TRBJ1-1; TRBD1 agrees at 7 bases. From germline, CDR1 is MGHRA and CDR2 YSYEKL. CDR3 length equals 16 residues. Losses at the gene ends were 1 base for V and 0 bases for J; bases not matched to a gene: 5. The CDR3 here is CASSQGTGPMNTEAFF. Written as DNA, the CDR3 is TGCGCCAGCAGCCAAGGGACAGGACCTATGAACACTGAAGCTTTCTTT.

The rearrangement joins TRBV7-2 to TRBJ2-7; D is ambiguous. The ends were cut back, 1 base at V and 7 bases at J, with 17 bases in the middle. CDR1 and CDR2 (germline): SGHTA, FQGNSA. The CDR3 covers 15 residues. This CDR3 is CASSLDGGLTQEQYF. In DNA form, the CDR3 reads TGTGCCAGCAGCTTAGATGGCGGCCTTACTCAGGAGCAGTACTTC. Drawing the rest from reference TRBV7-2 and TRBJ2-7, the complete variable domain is GAGVSQSPSNKVTEKGKDVELRCDPISGHTALYWYRQSLGQGLEFLIYFQGNSAPDKSGLPSDRFSAERTGGSVSTLTIQRTQQEDSAVYLCASSLDGGLTQEQYFGPGTRLTVT.